One sample yielded the 28 T cell receptor beta chains listed below, sequenced in a study of blood T cell repertoires in COVID-19. Assay: immunoSEQ multiplex PCR; the TCRdb copy retains only in-frame clones and omits some. Of 400,000 to 550,000 clones in the sample, nearly 90% are singletons; the top ten hold approximately 2%. Sequenced material: PBMCs or T cells enriched from blood (not recorded which). The source is a woman aged 18-35 years with acute COVID-19.

V and J are TRBV27 and TRBJ2-7, with no clear D. CDR3 length equals 12 residues. The V end was cut by 4 bases, the J end by 8 bases, with 12 bases between. Germline CDR1 and CDR2: MNHEY and SMNVEV (reference sequence). The DNA of the CDR3 is TGTGCCAGCAGTTCCTACCCTACGAAGCAGTACTTC. Amino acids: CASSSYPTKQYF.

This clone was seen a few times. The J gene is TRBJ2-1, the V gene TRBV2, with D maybe TRBD1 (5 bases). Trimming took 6 bases from V and 8 from J, leaving 8 bases between them. The germline V gene encodes CDR1 SNHLY and CDR2 FYNNEI. CDR3 length: 11 amino acids. The CDR3 DNA sequence: TGTGCCAGCAGAGACAGTTATGAGCAGTTCTTC. It is translated as CASRDSYEQFF.

The V and J genes are TRBV5-4 and TRBJ2-1, with D possibly being TRBD2 (6 bases). Per the germline V gene, CDR1 is SGHNT and CDR2 is YYREEE (reference sequence). CDR3 length: 15 amino acids. Trimming left V 4 bases short and J 3 bases short, with 14 bases between. The CDR3 DNA is TGTGCCAGCAGCCCTCGGGACTCGATCTACAATGAGCAGTTCTTC. Protein sequence: CASSPRDSIYNEQFF.

The genes are TRBV3-1 (or the pseudogene TRBV3-2) and TRBJ1-2, with D possibly matching TRBD1 (5 bases). V was clipped by 4 bases and J by 2 bases, with 14 bases between them. Per the germline V gene, CDR1 is LGHDT and CDR2 is YNNKEL (reference sequence). The CDR3 is 15 amino acids. CDR3 sequence (DNA): TGTGCCAGCAGCCCTACTACAGGTGCCAACTATGGCTACACCTTC. Translation: CASSPTTGANYGYTF.

The CDR3 protein is CASSRRGGLGKETQYF. The CDR3 coding sequence is TGTGCCAGCAGCCGCCGGGGGGGGCTGGGGAAAGAGACCCAGTACTTC. V and J are TRBV27 and TRBJ2-5, with 8 positions matching TRBD2. Trimming at V came to 6 bases and at J to 3 bases, leaving 12 bases not matched to a gene. The CDR3 contains 16 residues. The V gene's germline CDR1 is MNHEY and CDR2 SMNVEV (reference sequence).

This rearrangement joins TRBV7-6 to TRBJ2-1; TRBD2 might be the D (6 bases). V lost 1 base to trimming and J lost 7 bases, with 14 bases between them. CDR3 length: 15 residues. From germline, CDR1 is SGHVS and CDR2 FNYEAQ. Here the CDR3 reads CASSLVRTNTNEQFF. The CDR3 DNA reads as TGTGCCAGCAGCTTAGTAAGGACTAACACTAATGAGCAGTTCTTC.

This clone has a single count. The V and J genes are TRBV11-2 and TRBJ1-5; no firm D call. Germline lookup yields CDR1 SGHAT and CDR2 FQNNGV. V was trimmed by 6 bases and J by 3 bases, leaving 9 bases between them. CDR3 size: 13 residues. CDR3 protein: CASSPGFNQPQHF. CDR3 sequence (DNA): TGTGCCAGCAGTCCGGGGTTCAATCAGCCCCAGCATTTT.

This chain links TRBV20-1 with TRBJ2-1; D gene unclear. CDR3 size: 11 residues. Germline assignment: CDR1 DFQATT and CDR2 SNEGSKA (reference sequence). V lost 4 bases, J lost 5 bases, and 6 bases lay in between. CDR3 DNA: TGCAGTGCTAACAGAAACAATGAGCAGTTCTTC. This encodes CSANRNNEQFF.

This clone was observed once. The chain joins TRBV2 to TRBJ1-5, with a possible D match to TRBD1 (5 bases). Between the trimmed V and J ends, which lost 2 bases and 0 bases, there was a span of 14 bases. Germline V gives CDR1 SNHLY, CDR2 FYNNEI. The CDR3 covers 17 residues. The CDR3 loop reads CASSERFPGLSNQPQHF. In DNA, the CDR3 is TGTGCCAGCAGTGAAAGGTTTCCAGGGCTTAGCAATCAGCCCCAGCATTTT.

This chain connects TRBV19 to TRBJ2-7; 11 bases match TRBD2. This CDR3 has 18 amino acids. J was trimmed by 2 bases and V by 6 bases; bases with no gene match: 15. Germline V gene lookup returns CDR1 LNHDA and CDR2 SQIVND (reference sequence). CDR3 residues: CASSFGGLAGSLTYEQYF. Written as DNA, the CDR3 is TGTGCCAGTAGCTTTGGAGGACTAGCGGGCTCACTAACCTACGAGCAGTACTTC.

V and J are TRBV7-9 and TRBJ1-3, with 7 bases aligning to TRBD1. The trim removed 0 bases at V and 2 bases at J, leaving 1 base unmatched. CDR3 size: 15 residues. Germline V gives CDR1 SEHNR, CDR2 FQNEAQ (reference sequence). The DNA for the CDR3 is TGTGCCAGCAGCTTAGCCCAGGGGGCTGGAAACACCATATATTTT. Protein sequence: CASSLAQGAGNTIYF.

The V and J genes are TRBV6-5 and TRBJ1-3; D not certain. Germline V CDR1 and CDR2: MNHEY, SVGAGI. The CDR3 runs to 16 residues. V dropped 2 bases and J dropped 4 bases, with 15 bases sitting between them. The CDR3 here is CASSYRERRMGNTIYF. CDR3 in DNA: TGTGCCAGCAGTTACCGGGAGAGGAGGATGGGAAACACCATATATTTT.

In its sample, this clone was seen a few times. The rearrangement uses TRBV2 and TRBJ1-2, with D tentatively TRBD1 (5 bases). Germline lookup yields CDR1 SNHLY and CDR2 FYNNEI. Trimming pared 7 bases from V and 5 bases from J, leaving 17 bases between. The CDR3 contains 14 residues. This CDR3 is CASMGQDGLYGYTF. The CDR3 bases are TGTGCCAGCATGGGGCAGGACGGATTATATGGCTACACCTTC.

The genes are TRBV19 and TRBJ1-2; D possibly corresponds to TRBD1 (6 bases). CDR1 and CDR2 from the germline V gene are LNHDA and SQIVND (reference sequence). This CDR3 has 15 residues. V was pared by 5 bases and J by 5 bases, with 18 bases between. The CDR3 nucleotides read TGTGCCAGTAGTCGTCCCGGGGCAGGGGAGTATGGCTACACCTTC. It yields the protein CASSRPGAGEYGYTF.

This clone was seen only a few times. J is TRBJ2-3 and V is TRBV10-2, with 9 bases that match TRBD2. The CDR3 runs to 17 residues. Unmatched junction bases numbered 11, after V lost 7 bases and J lost 0 bases. Germline CDR1 is WSHSY and CDR2 is SAAADI. CDR3 DNA: TGCGCCAGCAACAAAGGGGTTAGCGGGGGAAGCACAGATACGCAGTATTTT. Amino acid sequence: CASNKGVSGGSTDTQYF.

V gene TRBV10-3 combines with J gene TRBJ2-1; 9 bases line up with TRBD2. Unmatched junction bases numbered 8, after V lost 4 bases and J lost 4 bases. CDR3 length equals 16 residues. From germline, CDR1 is ENHRY and CDR2 SYGVKD. The CDR3 region has the DNA TGTGCCATCAGTGGTGGGGGTAGCGGGAGATACAATGAGCAGTTCTTC. This encodes CAISGGGSGRYNEQFF.

This sequence joins TRBV20-1 and TRBJ2-5; weak D call: TRBD2 (5 bases). Trimming left V 6 bases short and J 5 bases short, with 10 bases between. This CDR3 region has 11 residues. Germline loops: CDR1 DFQATT, CDR2 SNEGSKA (reference sequence). The CDR3, as DNA: TGCAGTGCGGAGAGGAGGGAGACCCAGTACTTC. Its protein product is CSAERRETQYF.

This clone was found a few times. The rearrangement links TRBV9 to TRBJ1-2, with TRBD1 matching 9 bases. Germline V lookup: CDR1 SGDLS, CDR2 YYNGEE. After removal of 0 bases from V and 1 base from J, the junction contained 1 base not matched to a gene. The CDR3 contains 15 residues. The CDR3 DNA follows: TGTGCCAGCAGCGTAGGACAGGGGGTTAACTATGGCTACACCTTC. Residues: CASSVGQGVNYGYTF.

The chain links TRBV18 to TRBJ1-1; possible D gene TRBD1, 5 bases. CDR1 is KGHSH and CDR2 is LQKENI in the germline V gene. This CDR3 contains 12 residues. Trimming pared 6 bases from V and 4 bases from J, leaving 9 bases between. CDR3 bases: TGTGCCAGCTCGGGGCCCCCCACTGAAGCTTTCTTT. It translates to CASSGPPTEAFF.

This chain joins TRBV19 and TRBJ1-1; no definite D call. The CDR3 sequence is 13 residues long. Germline V CDR1 and CDR2: LNHDA, SQIVND (reference sequence). The V and J ends lost 6 bases and 3 bases respectively, with 11 bases between them. The CDR3 reads CASRTLGDTEAFF. The CDR3 nucleotides read TGTGCCAGTAGAACGCTAGGAGACACTGAAGCTTTCTTT.

V usage is TRBV12-3 or TRBV12-4 and J usage is TRBJ2-7; D not resolved. The CDR3 runs 12 residues. The V gene lost 5 bases and the J gene lost 3 bases, with 8 bases spanning the gap. CDR3 bases: TGTGCCAGCAGTCACAACCTCTACGAGCAGTACTTC. It translates to CASSHNLYEQYF.

This chain connects TRBV2 to TRBJ1-5; maybe TRBD1 (6 bases). CDR1 is SNHLY and CDR2 is FYNNEI in the germline V gene. The germline V and J ends were trimmed by 5 bases and 2 bases, with 7 bases remaining between them. This CDR3 contains 13 residues. CDR3 region: CASSKGGNQPQHF. DNA of the CDR3: TGTGCCAGCAGTAAGGGGGGCAATCAGCCCCAGCATTTT.

This clone is a singleton in its sample. The chain is built from TRBV28 and TRBJ1-6; 7 bases agree with TRBD1. The CDR3 runs to 20 residues. The J segment lost 0 bases and the V segment lost 3 bases, leaving 14 bases of the junction unmatched. Germline V gives CDR1 MDHEN, CDR2 SYDVKM. The CDR3 bases are TGTGCCAGCAGTTTGGAGGGTGGGACAGTCCTTAGCTCCTATAATTCACCCCTCCACTTT. Translating gives CASSLEGGTVLSSYNSPLHF.

The rearrangement links TRBV30 to TRBJ1-2; D call uncertain. V lost 4 bases, J lost 0 bases, and 9 bases lay in between. Germline V gives CDR1 GTSNPN, CDR2 SVGIG (reference sequence). The CDR3 contains 13 residues. CDR3 residues: CAWKLRANYGYTF. As DNA, the CDR3 is TGTGCCTGGAAGCTGAGGGCTAACTATGGCTACACCTTC.

The chain combines TRBV18 with TRBJ2-3; tentative D call: TRBD2 (5 bases). V lost 0 bases and J lost 6, with 10 bases in between. Looked up from germline, CDR1 is KGHSH and CDR2 is LQKENI. CDR3 length: 14 residues. The CDR3 here is CASSPPDRRDTQYF. The DNA of the CDR3 is TGTGCCAGCTCACCACCGGACCGGAGGGATACGCAGTATTTT.

The chain has TRBV19 and TRBJ2-2; TRBD2 matches 10 bases. This CDR3 has 19 residues. After removal of 3 bases from V and 3 bases from J, the junction contained 13 bases not matched to a gene. Germline V gives CDR1 LNHDA, CDR2 SQIVND (reference sequence). The CDR3 protein is CASSIGLAGVLLDTGELFF. The CDR3 nucleotides are TGTGCCAGTAGTATTGGGCTAGCGGGAGTGTTGTTGGACACCGGGGAGCTGTTTTTT.

The rearrangement links TRBV28 to TRBJ1-5, with no clear D. The CDR3 contains 15 residues. V lost 7 bases, J lost 0 bases, and 13 bases lay in between. Germline V CDR1 and CDR2: MDHEN, SYDVKM. DNA of the CDR3: TGTGCCAGCAATGGCAGGCGAAATAGCAATCAGCCCCAGCATTTT. Translated, it gives CASNGRRNSNQPQHF.

The gene calls are TRBV6-2 or TRBV6-3 and TRBJ2-7, with 12 positions matching TRBD2. V was pared by 6 bases and J by 2 bases, with 8 bases of the junction left unmatched. From germline, CDR1 is MNHEY and CDR2 SVGEGT. There are 16 residues in the CDR3. The CDR3 DNA reads TGTGCCAGCAGCTATAGTCGGACTAGCGGGGCCTACGAGCAGTACTTC. Translated, it gives CASSYSRTSGAYEQYF.